One and the same sample provided the 19 T cell receptor beta chains below, sequenced in a study of shared clonotypes between healthy human individuals (dated by TCRdb to 2020 to 2021). Library preparation used the immunoSEQ multiplex PCR assay. What TCRdb holds here is the immuneACCESS table cut down to in-frame rearrangements. Part of the clones is not present; checked against another copy, under half of the missing clones reflect an unresolved V gene, and the others are unexplained. The sample records around 2.5 million clones, approximately 93% of which are singletons. The ten largest clones capture approximately 0.35% of the sample. The specimen sequenced was naive CD4+ T cells from PBMCs. Sample cell subset or site, as interpreted from the label and publication: CD45RA+ positively selected. These receptor sequences come from a man aged 18 to 29 in good health. Some clones in this sample may be carry-over from other donors' samples.

The genes are TRBV7-3 and TRBJ1-1; D is unclear. Germline values: CDR1 SGHTA, CDR2 FQGTGA. V was trimmed by 5 bases and J by 0 bases, leaving 10 bases between them. This CDR3 contains 14 residues. Here the CDR3 reads CASSNGLMNTEAFF. As DNA, the CDR3 is TGTGCCAGCAGCAACGGTTTAATGAACACTGAAGCTTTCTTT.

With respect to this clone: The sample has other DNA sequences that encode this CDR3 too. The chain links TRBV7-9 to TRBJ2-5; D gene unclear. Trimming removed 1 base at V and 5 bases at J, with 5 bases between. This CDR3 is built from 12 residues. Germline V lookup: CDR1 SEHNR, CDR2 FQNEAQ (reference sequence). This CDR3 reads CASSLVGETQYF. Written as DNA, the CDR3 is TGTGCCAGCAGCTTAGTGGGGGAGACCCAGTACTTC.

The V and J genes are TRBV28 and TRBJ1-1, with D perhaps matching TRBD1 (5 bases). Per the germline V gene, CDR1 is MDHEN and CDR2 is SYDVKM. The CDR3 is 13 residues long. V lost 3 bases and J 8 bases, leaving 13 bases between the germline ends. CDR3 amino acids: CASSFNTGREAFF. The CDR3, as DNA: TGTGCCAGCAGTTTTAACACAGGAAGGGAAGCTTTCTTT.

This clone was detected once. The chain has TRBV27 and TRBJ2-2; D is possibly TRBD2 (6 bases). This CDR3 contains 15 residues. Germline V gene sequence: CDR1 MNHEY, CDR2 SMNVEV (reference sequence). V gave up 3 bases and J gave up 4 bases, with 12 bases separating them. CDR3 loop: CASSFRESSTGELFF. The CDR3 DNA sequence: TGTGCCAGCAGTTTTCGGGAGTCGAGCACCGGGGAGCTGTTTTTT.

The V call is TRBV10-3, the J call TRBJ2-7; D uncertain. Per the germline V gene, CDR1 is ENHRY and CDR2 is SYGVKD. Between the trimmed V and J ends, which lost 3 bases and 4 bases, there was a span of 7 bases. The CDR3 runs 12 residues. CDR3 DNA: TGTGCCATCAGTGAAACAGAGTACGAGCAGTACTTC. This codes for CAISETEYEQYF.

The V call is TRBV27, the J call TRBJ2-1; 7 bases are a match to TRBD1. CDR3 length: 16 residues. V shed 4 bases and J 2 bases; nucleotides not matched to a gene: 8. Germline-derived CDR1 and CDR2 are MNHEY and SMNVEV (reference sequence). CDR3 DNA: TGTGCCAGCAGTTCCGCTACAGGGGCCGCCTACAATGAGCAGTTCTTC. Encoded protein: CASSSATGAAYNEQFF.

The J gene is TRBJ1-4, the V gene TRBV18; a weak D match, TRBD1 (5 bases). The CDR3 length is 14 residues. Germline values: CDR1 KGHSH, CDR2 LQKENI. Trimming shortened V by 6 bases and J by 5 bases, and 13 bases separated the two germline ends. Written as DNA, the CDR3 is TGTGCCAGCTCGACCGGGGGATCGAATGAAAAACTGTTTTTT. Residues: CASSTGGSNEKLFF. Using reference TRBV18 and TRBJ1-4 for the parts outside the CDR3, the full variable domain is NAGVMQNPRHLVRRRGQEARLRCSPMKGHSHVYWYRQLPEEGLKFMVYLQKENIIDESGMPKERFSAEFPKEGPSILRIQQVVRGDSAAYFCASSTGGSNEKLFFGSGTQLSVL.

J is TRBJ2-5 and V is TRBV2; 11 bases agree with TRBD2. The J call may be incorrect, as the DNA end agrees better with TRBJ2-7. The CDR3 sequence is 13 residues long. Germline CDR1 is SNHLY and CDR2 is FYNNEI. As DNA, the CDR3 is TGTGCCAGCTACACTAGCGGGAGATACGAGCAGTACTTC. Its translation is CASYTSGRYEQYF.

To note about this clone: The sample has other DNA sequences that encode this CDR3 too. V and J are TRBV18 and TRBJ2-7; 8 positions match TRBD2. V lost 3 bases, J lost 0 bases, and 4 bases stayed unmatched. Per the germline V gene, CDR1 is KGHSH and CDR2 is LQKENI. The CDR3 runs to 15 residues. The CDR3 DNA reads TGTGCCAGCTCACCGGCAAGCGGGAGCTCCTACGAGCAGTACTTC. Protein product: CASSPASGSSYEQYF.

This rearrangement joins TRBV5-1 to TRBJ2-1; no firm D call. CDR3 size: 18 residues. CDR1 is SGHRS, CDR2 YFSETQ, per germline. Trimming took off 1 base at V and 5 bases at J, with 22 bases between the two ends. The DNA of the CDR3 is TGCGCCAGCAGCTTGTTCGAACTACCGACCTACCCCCACAATGAGCAGTTCTTC. This codes for CASSLFELPTYPHNEQFF.

Worth noting for this clone: Additional DNA sequences in this sample encode the identical CDR3. The rearrangement joins TRBV5-1 to TRBJ2-3; 13 bases match TRBD2. Germline CDR1 is SGHRS and CDR2 is YFSETQ. The ends lost 0 bases at V and 6 bases at J; junction bases unmatched: 1. The CDR3 spans 15 residues. Here the CDR3 DNA reads TGCGCCAGCAGCTTGGGACTAGCGGGAGGCGATACGCAGTATTTT. Its protein product is CASSLGLAGGDTQYF. Full variable domain (remainder filled in from reference TRBV5-1 and TRBJ2-3): KAGVTQTPRYLIKTRGQQVTLSCSPISGHRSVSWYQQTPGQGLQFLFEYFSETQRNKGNFPGRFSGRQFSNSRSEMNVSTLELGDSALYLCASSLGLAGGDTQYFGPGTRLTVL.

The chain recombines TRBV29-1 with TRBJ1-1; D is uncertain. The CDR3 sequence is 13 residues long. The V gene's germline CDR1 is SQVTM and CDR2 ANQGSEA. Trimming left V 6 bases short and J 0 bases short, with 11 bases between. The CDR3 spells CSVNTDMNTEAFF. CDR3 in DNA: TGCAGCGTAAATACAGATATGAACACTGAAGCTTTCTTT.

The V call is TRBV10-1, the J call TRBJ2-7; a possible D gene is TRBD2 (6 bases). The CDR3 has 15 residues. The germline gives CDR1 WNHNN, CDR2 SYGVQD (reference sequence). Between the trimmed V and J ends, which lost 0 bases and 2 bases, there was a span of 11 bases. CDR3 protein: CASSESAGRPYEQYF. The CDR3 DNA reads TGCGCCAGCAGTGAGTCGGCAGGGAGGCCCTACGAGCAGTACTTC.

The genes are TRBV28 and TRBJ1-2; a possible D gene is TRBD1 (5 bases). Deletions cut 10 bases from V and 6 bases from J, with 18 bases between. Germline V gene sequence: CDR1 MDHEN, CDR2 SYDVKM. The CDR3 has 13 residues. The CDR3 nucleotides read TGTGCCACGGGACGGGCGAGGCAGAATGGCTACACCTTC. Encoded protein: CATGRARQNGYTF.

V gene TRBV29-1 combines with J gene TRBJ1-2, with D perhaps TRBD1 (6 bases). Germline-derived CDR1 and CDR2 are SQVTM and ANQGSEA. The CDR3 sequence is 13 residues long. V was clipped by 2 bases and J by 4 bases, with 11 bases between them. CDR3 protein: CSVETGFGYGYTF. The CDR3 coding sequence is TGCAGCGTTGAAACAGGGTTTGGCTATGGCTACACCTTC.

Worth noting for this clone: At one end the junction does not follow the germline gene, possibly because of a read error. The chain carries TRBV7-9 and TRBJ2-5; TRBD1 matches at 9 bases. Germline values: CDR1 SEHNR, CDR2 FQNEAQ (reference sequence). This CDR3 region has 16 residues. In DNA, the CDR3 is TGTGCCAGCAGTACTCGCGGGACAGGGAAACAAGGGACCCAGTACTTC. Amino acid sequence: CASSTRGTGKQGTQYF.

This sequence joins TRBV29-1 and TRBJ1-1; maybe TRBD1 (5 bases). Germline values: CDR1 SQVTM, CDR2 ANQGSEA. V was trimmed by 6 bases and J by 7 bases, leaving 9 bases between them. CDR3 length: 10 amino acids. CDR3 bases: TGCAGCGTCGGGGACGTTGAAGCTTTCTTT. Protein sequence: CSVGDVEAFF.

The chain combines TRBV4-1 with TRBJ2-1; tentative D call: TRBD2 (6 bases). V was trimmed by 3 bases and J by 0 bases, leaving 9 bases between them. Germline lookup yields CDR1 MGHRA and CDR2 YSYEKL. This CDR3 spans 15 amino acids. CDR3 amino acids: CASSQERASYNEQFF. CDR3 nucleotides: TGCGCCAGCAGCCAGGAGCGGGCCTCCTACAATGAGCAGTTCTTC.

V is TRBV5-1 and J is TRBJ2-5; 7 bases agree with TRBD2. From germline, CDR1 is SGHRS and CDR2 YFSETQ. V gave up 6 bases and J gave up 4 bases; unmatched junction bases: 6. The CDR3 is 13 residues long. Here the CDR3 reads CASNFWGGETQYF. The DNA for the CDR3 is TGCGCCAGCAACTTTTGGGGGGGAGAGACCCAGTACTTC.